The sample holds a few counts of the clone carrying this T cell receptor (beta chain). The sample originates from a study of blood T cell repertoires in COVID-19. The germline V gene encodes CDR1 WNHNN and CDR2 SYGVQD (reference sequence). With V trimmed by 4 bases and J by 5 bases, 7 bases remained unmatched. The CDR3 is made up of 15 amino acids. Method: immunoSEQ multiplex PCR; TCRdb's copy keeps in-frame clones and lacks some. This repertoire shows approximately 450,000 clones, roughly 85% found once; its top ten account for approximately 2%. This TCR was sampled from a woman aged 18-30 years with acute COVID-19. The sample consisted of PBMCs or T cells enriched from blood (not recorded which). The chain uses TRBV10-1 and TRBJ1-4; TRBD1 agrees at 7 bases. The DNA for the CDR3 is TGCGCCAGCAGTGCCCGACAGGGCGAGAATGAAAAACTGTTTTTT. Translated: CASSARQGENEKLFF.